This T cell receptor beta chain was sequenced for a study of blood T cell repertoires in COVID-19. On the study more broadly: Sources were T cells, B-cell-depleted T cells, or PBMCs; the material itself was cDNA or gDNA.

In the authors' methods: Reference gene primer amplification gave estimated nucleated cell counts. Produced via immunoSEQ multiplex PCR; TCRdb's table is partial and in-frame only. Clonal size and the V and J genes are those of that table, whereas D and trimming came from the DNA. Altogether more than 50,000 clones are present, just over 90% being singletons, with the ten largest covering 8.4%. The CDR3 runs 17 residues. Per germline, CDR1 KGHSH and CDR2 LQKENI. V was pared by 4 bases and J by 1 base, with 20 bases between. V and J are TRBV18 and TRBJ2-7; D perhaps matches TRBD1 (6 bases). The clonotype was recovered from a woman in her forties with active COVID-19. The specimen sequenced was peripheral blood. The CDR3 sequence is CASSLTPGQGASYEQYF. In DNA, the CDR3 is TGTGCCAGCTCACTAACACCGGGACAAGGGGCATCCTACGAGCAGTACTTC.